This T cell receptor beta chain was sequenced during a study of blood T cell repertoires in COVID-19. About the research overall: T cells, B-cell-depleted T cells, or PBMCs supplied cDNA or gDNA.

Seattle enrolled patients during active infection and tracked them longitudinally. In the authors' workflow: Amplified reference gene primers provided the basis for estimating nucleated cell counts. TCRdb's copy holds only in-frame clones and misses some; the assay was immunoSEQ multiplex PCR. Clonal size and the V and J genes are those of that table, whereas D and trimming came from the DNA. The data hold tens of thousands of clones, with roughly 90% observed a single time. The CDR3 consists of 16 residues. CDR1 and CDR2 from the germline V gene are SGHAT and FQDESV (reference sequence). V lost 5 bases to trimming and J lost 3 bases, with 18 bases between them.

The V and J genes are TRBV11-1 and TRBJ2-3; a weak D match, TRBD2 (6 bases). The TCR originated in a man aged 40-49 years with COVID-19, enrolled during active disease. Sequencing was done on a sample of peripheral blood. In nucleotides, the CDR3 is TGTGCCAGCAGCCTTGGGACTTCCACCAGGACAGATACGCAGTATTTT. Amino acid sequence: CASSLGTSTRTDTQYF. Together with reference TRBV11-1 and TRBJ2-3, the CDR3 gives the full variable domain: EAEVAQSPRYKITEKSQAVAFWCDPISGHATLYWYRQILGQGPELLVQFQDESVVDDSQLPKDRFSAERLKGVDSTLKIQPAELGDSAMYLCASSLGTSTRTDTQYFGPGTRLTVL.